These 18 T cell receptor beta chains originate from one sample sequenced in a study of blood T cell repertoires in COVID-19. The assay was immunoSEQ multiplex PCR, and TCRdb's table has in-frame clones only and misses some. The table lists about 300,000 clones, roughly nine tenths of them singletons. What was sequenced was peripheral blood. Receptors originate from a woman in her twenties or thirties with COVID-19, enrolled during active disease.

A remark on this clone: The junction shows a germline mismatch at one end, possibly a read error. J is TRBJ2-3 and V is TRBV7-2; D is possibly TRBD2 (5 bases). CDR3 length: 12 residues. Germline-derived CDR1 and CDR2 are SGHTA and FQGNSA. CDR3 protein: CASSLGPSNPHF. Here the CDR3 DNA reads TGTGCCAGCAGCTTAGGCCCTAGCAACCCCCATTTT.

Here the CDR3 DNA reads TGTGCCAGCAGCGTAGGGGGGCTGGGTGAGCAGTTCTTC. Translated, it gives CASSVGGLGEQFF. The rearrangement uses TRBV9 and TRBJ2-1; D possibly corresponds to TRBD1 (6 bases). The CDR3 covers 13 residues. The V gene lost 0 bases and the J gene lost 9 bases, with 10 bases spanning the gap. Looked up from germline, CDR1 is SGDLS and CDR2 is YYNGEE.

CDR3 sequence: CASRVIQQGAGNQPQHF. The CDR3 nucleotides are TGTGCCAGCAGGGTTATCCAACAGGGGGCTGGCAATCAGCCCCAGCATTTT. The chain combines TRBV27 with TRBJ1-5; 9 nucleotides align to TRBD1. CDR3 length equals 17 residues. Germline V gives CDR1 MNHEY, CDR2 SMNVEV (reference sequence). Germline trimming cut 6 bases from V and 2 bases from J; bases unmatched to any gene: 11.

This clone has only a few counts. The chain couples TRBV28 to TRBJ1-4, with a tentative D call TRBD1 (6 bases). The CDR3 is 14 amino acids. Trimming shortened V by 6 bases and J by 3 bases, and 11 bases separated the two germline ends. Germline assignment: CDR1 MDHEN and CDR2 SYDVKM. As DNA, the CDR3 is TGTGCCAGCAGCGGACAGTGGGCTAATGAAAAACTGTTTTTT. This codes for CASSGQWANEKLFF.

The V gene is TRBV6-5, the J gene TRBJ2-3, with 8 nucleotides matching TRBD1. J gave up 5 bases and V 8 bases, and 12 bases lay outside the gene matches. Germline CDR1 MNHEY, CDR2 SVGAGI. The CDR3 length is 15 residues. The CDR3 nucleotides read TGTGCCAGCTCCAAGGACAGGGTCAAAAGAGATACGCAGTATTTT. The encoded protein is CASSKDRVKRDTQYF.

J is TRBJ2-1 and V is TRBV6-2 or TRBV6-3; 10 nucleotides match TRBD2. Per germline, CDR1 MNHEY and CDR2 SVGEGT. This CDR3 has 16 amino acids. Trimming took 0 bases from V and 6 from J; bases not matched to a gene: 5. In DNA, the CDR3 is TGTGCCAGCAGTTACTCGAAGCGGGGGGGCCGCAATGAGCAGTTCTTC. It encodes CASSYSKRGGRNEQFF.

V is TRBV6-5 and J is TRBJ1-1; D might be TRBD1 (6 bases). Germline CDR1 MNHEY, CDR2 SVGAGI. The V and J ends lost 7 bases and 4 bases respectively, with 16 bases between them. The CDR3 totals 14 residues. Written as DNA, the CDR3 is TGTGCCAGCAACCTACAGGGTCAAGGCACTGAAGCTTTCTTT. This encodes CASNLQGQGTEAFF.

The chain carries TRBV9 and TRBJ2-2; a weak D match, TRBD2 (5 bases). The germline gives CDR1 SGDLS, CDR2 YYNGEE. The V and J ends lost 0 bases and 0 bases respectively, with 12 bases between them. The CDR3 consists of 17 residues. DNA for the CDR3: TGTGCCAGCAGCGTAGACGGACTCTTCGCGAACACCGGGGAGCTGTTTTTT. As protein: CASSVDGLFANTGELFF.

The chain couples TRBV6-2 or TRBV6-3 to TRBJ1-2, with D unclear. The CDR3 runs 16 residues. Germline assignment: CDR1 MNHEY and CDR2 SVGEGT. With 5 bases removed from V and 0 bases from J, the gap between germline ends came to 16 bases. The chain's CDR3 is CASSQHPGKANYGYTF. In DNA, the CDR3 is TGTGCCAGCAGTCAACATCCCGGGAAAGCTAACTATGGCTACACCTTC.

The gene calls are TRBV14 and TRBJ1-1; D might be TRBD1 (5 bases). The CDR3 is made up of 16 amino acids. The germline V gene encodes CDR1 SGHDN and CDR2 FVKESK. V lost 0 bases and J lost 1, with 12 bases in between. The CDR3: CASSQDRDWSNTEAFF. In DNA, the CDR3 is TGTGCCAGCAGCCAAGACAGGGACTGGTCGAACACTGAAGCTTTCTTT.

The chain joins TRBV10-3 to TRBJ2-5, with 13 nucleotides matching TRBD2. This CDR3 spans 17 amino acids. J lost 2 bases, V lost 6 bases, and 9 bases had no gene match. CDR1 and CDR2 from the germline V gene are ENHRY and SYGVKD. CDR3: CAISGTSGVPGQETQYF. DNA of the CDR3: TGTGCCATCAGCGGGACTAGCGGGGTCCCGGGGCAAGAGACCCAGTACTTC.

The chain carries TRBV28 and TRBJ1-2; 7 bases match TRBD1. Trimming took 3 bases from V and 5 from J; bases not matched to a gene: 3. In germline, CDR1 is MDHEN, CDR2 SYDVKM. The CDR3 consists of 13 residues. CDR3 DNA: TGTGCCAGCAGTTTTGGGACAGATTATGGCTACACCTTC. Translated, it gives CASSFGTDYGYTF.

This clone has only one observation. The chain couples TRBV7-2 to TRBJ1-6; 8 bases line up with TRBD1. Losses at the gene ends were 1 base for V and 5 bases for J; bases not matched to a gene: 7. The CDR3 is 17 residues long. Per the germline V gene, CDR1 is SGHTA and CDR2 is FQGNSA. CDR3 nucleotides: TGTGCCAGCAGCTTAGGAAGGAGGACAGGGAATAATTCACCCCTCCACTTT. It translates to CASSLGRRTGNNSPLHF.

This chain joins TRBV7-9 and TRBJ2-7, with 11 bases identical to TRBD1. The CDR3 sequence is 14 residues long. V shed 4 bases and J 4 bases; nucleotides not matched to a gene: 3. In germline, CDR1 is SEHNR, CDR2 FQNEAQ (reference sequence). CDR3 in amino acids: CASSSDRGQYEQYV. The CDR3 DNA sequence: TGTGCCAGCAGCTCGGACAGGGGGCAATACGAGCAGTACGTC.

This chain connects TRBV3-1 (or the pseudogene TRBV3-2) to TRBJ1-1, with D unclear. The CDR3 has 13 residues. Germline CDR1 LGHDT, CDR2 YNNKEL (reference sequence). Trimming cost V 3 bases and J 3 bases, with 8 bases left between them. CDR3 bases: TGTGCCAGCAGCCATGGCACGTACACTGAAGCTTTCTTT. It is translated as CASSHGTYTEAFF.

The V and J genes are TRBV3-1 (or the pseudogene TRBV3-2) and TRBJ2-1; 9 bases match TRBD2. This CDR3 contains 18 residues. V trimming: 0 bases; J trimming: 0 bases; junction bases outside the gene matches: 6. CDR1 LGHDT and CDR2 YNNKEL come from the germline V gene (reference sequence). The CDR3 loop is CASSQDGLAGISYNEQFF. CDR3 coding DNA: TGTGCCAGCAGCCAAGATGGGCTAGCGGGGATCTCCTACAATGAGCAGTTCTTC.

The chain combines TRBV7-3 with TRBJ1-3; D gene unclear. The CDR3 is 14 residues long. The ends were cut back, 0 bases at V and 4 bases at J, with 7 bases in the middle. CDR1 is SGHTA and CDR2 is FQGTGA in the germline V gene. CDR3 sequence reads: CASSLTGVGNTIYF. CDR3 in DNA: TGTGCCAGCAGCTTAACCGGGGTCGGAAACACCATATATTTT.

The CDR3 DNA reads TGTGCCAGTAGTATTTATATTTTCGACTATGGCTACACCTTC. This translates into CASSIYIFDYGYTF. The chain recombines TRBV19 with TRBJ1-2; D unclear. Germline CDR1 reads LNHDA; CDR2 reads SQIVND (reference sequence). Between the trimmed V and J ends, which lost 3 bases and 3 bases, there was a span of 11 bases. This CDR3 comprises 14 residues. Looking up the rest from reference TRBV19 and TRBJ1-2 gives the full variable domain: DGGITQSPKYLFRKEGQNVTLSCEQNLNHDAMYWYRQDPGQGLRLIYYSQIVNDFQKGDIAEGYSVSREKKESFPLTVTSAQKNPTAFYLCASSIYIFDYGYTFGSGTRLTVV.